This T cell receptor beta chain was found in a study of blood T cell repertoires in COVID-19. The assay was immunoSEQ multiplex PCR, and TCRdb's table has in-frame clones only and misses some. This sample yields a few hundred thousand clones, of which about 91% are seen a single time; 6.9% belongs to the top ten. Trimming cost V 2 bases and J 8 bases; bases outside gene matches: 4. The CDR3 extends over 14 amino acids. Looked up from germline, CDR1 is MNHEY and CDR2 is SVGAGI. The TCR comes from a woman aged 25 to 39 who had recovered from COVID-19. The material sequenced was peripheral blood. This chain links TRBV6-5 with TRBJ1-4; 8 bases line up with TRBD1. The CDR3 DNA is TGTGCCAGCAGTTACGGGACAGGTGGGGAAAAACTGTTTTTT. It is translated as CASSYGTGGEKLFF.